Listed here are 17 T cell receptor beta chains from one sample, sequenced in a study of CD8 T cells in Susac syndrome. An input of 0.5 to 1 ug of RNA was subjected to reverse transcription using random hexamers. One entry per CDR3 protein results from TCRdb running MiXCR on the immunoSEQ multiplex PCR reads. This sample has 75,000 to 80,000 distinct CDR3 sequences; roughly 94% occur once, and the top ten carry about 0.52%. Source material: CD8+ T cells from PBMCs. Source of these receptors: a human donor with Susac syndrome.

The chain joins TRBV5-4 to TRBJ2-1; the match to TRBD2 covers 10 bases. With V trimmed by 0 bases and J by 8 bases, 5 bases remained unmatched. Germline V gene lookup returns CDR1 SGHNT and CDR2 YYREEE (reference sequence). The CDR3 contains 15 residues. For the CDR3, the DNA is TGTGCCAGCAGCTTGGAGCGGGGGGGCCAGCATGAGCAGTTCTTC. Translated, it gives CASSLERGGQHEQFF.

This chain joins TRBV7-6 and TRBJ1-1, with 7 bases fitting TRBD1. The CDR3 is 15 amino acids. Looked up from germline, CDR1 is SGHVS and CDR2 is FNYEAQ. Losses at the gene ends were 5 bases for V and 1 base for J; bases not matched to a gene: 7. CDR3 DNA: TGTGCCAGCAGCCAAGGGACAGCGAGGAACACTGAAGCTTTCTTT. Its protein product is CASSQGTARNTEAFF.

J is TRBJ2-3 and V is TRBV28, with 12 bases fitting TRBD2. With 5 bases clipped from V and 0 bases from J, the junction kept 9 bases outside the gene matches. This CDR3 spans 18 amino acids. Germline CDR1 and CDR2: MDHEN and SYDVKM. The DNA for the CDR3 is TGTGCCAGCAGTCCACTAGCGGGGGGACCTACTAGCACAGATACGCAGTATTTT. Translated: CASSPLAGGPTSTDTQYF.

V gene TRBV3-1 combines with J gene TRBJ2-3, with 9 bases fitting TRBD2. CDR1 is LGHDT and CDR2 is YNNKEL in the germline V gene (reference sequence). The CDR3 consists of 17 residues. The J segment lost 5 bases and the V segment lost 2 bases, leaving 11 bases of the junction unmatched. The CDR3 loop is CASSQPPGLAPGDTQYF. The CDR3 DNA follows: TGTGCCAGCAGCCAACCACCGGGACTAGCCCCCGGAGATACGCAGTATTTT.

V and J are TRBV6-6 and TRBJ2-2; 7 bases line up with TRBD1. After removal of 8 bases from V and 1 base from J, the junction contained 10 bases not matched to a gene. Germline values: CDR1 MNHNY, CDR2 SVGAGI (reference sequence). The CDR3 runs to 16 residues. CDR3 amino acids: CASLAPGTENTGELFF. CDR3 in DNA: TGTGCCAGCTTGGCGCCCGGGACAGAGAACACCGGGGAGCTGTTTTTT.

The J gene is TRBJ1-5, the V gene TRBV7-8; 9 bases line up with TRBD1. With 5 bases clipped from V and 4 bases from J, the junction kept 6 bases outside the gene matches. The germline V gene has CDR1 SGHVS and CDR2 FQNEAQ. This CDR3 comprises 15 residues. The CDR3 coding sequence is TGTGCCAGCAGCCCAACAGGGGGCGCGAATCAGCCCCAGCATTTT. This codes for CASSPTGGANQPQHF.

The genes are TRBV20-1 and TRBJ2-1, with D hard to call. V was pared by 2 bases and J by 5 bases, with 7 bases between. This CDR3 spans 12 amino acids. In germline, CDR1 is DFQATT, CDR2 SNEGSKA (reference sequence). The CDR3 is CSARNGDNEQFF. The CDR3 nucleotides are TGCAGTGCTAGAAATGGGGACAATGAGCAGTTCTTC.

The CDR3 coding sequence is TGTGCCACCAGCAGAATCCCCCTGACGGGCTCTGGAAACACCATATATTTT. This gives the protein CATSRIPLTGSGNTIYF. The chain recombines TRBV15 with TRBJ1-3; D not certain. V lost 2 bases and J lost 0, with 14 bases in between. Germline V gene data show CDR1 as LNHNV and CDR2 as YYDKDF (reference sequence). This CDR3 comprises 17 residues.

This chain's CDR3 is CASSDSSATSSGANVLTF. The CDR3 bases are TGTGCCAGCAGTGACTCGTCAGCAACGAGCTCTGGGGCCAACGTCCTGACTTTC. The chain couples TRBV6-4 to TRBJ2-6; D is ambiguous. This CDR3 is 18 amino acids long. V shed 0 bases and J shed 0 bases, with 12 bases lying between them. Germline V gene lookup returns CDR1 MRHNA and CDR2 SNTAGT.

The CDR3 sequence: CAWTESYEQYF. In nucleotides, the CDR3 is TGTGCCTGGACCGAATCCTACGAGCAGTACTTC. The chain joins TRBV30 to TRBJ2-7; D not certain. The CDR3 extends over 11 amino acids. The V gene's germline CDR1 is GTSNPN and CDR2 SVGIG (reference sequence). The V gene lost 4 bases and the J gene lost 1 base, with 5 bases spanning the gap.

The count of this clonotype is one. V and J are TRBV27 and TRBJ1-5; possibly TRBD1 for D (6 bases). V was pared by 5 bases and J by 2 bases, with 10 bases between. Per germline, CDR1 MNHEY and CDR2 SMNVEV (reference sequence). CDR3 size: 14 residues. CDR3: CASSPYRGNQPQHF. In DNA, the CDR3 is TGTGCCAGCAGTCCCTACAGGGGCAATCAGCCCCAGCATTTT.

The V gene is TRBV20-1, the J gene TRBJ2-2; D uncertain. Per the germline V gene, CDR1 is DFQATT and CDR2 is SNEGSKA (reference sequence). This CDR3 has 12 amino acids. V lost 3 bases, J lost 3 bases, and 5 bases lay in between. In DNA form, the CDR3 reads TGCAGTGCTAGGCCGTACACCGGGGAGCTGTTTTTT. This gives the protein CSARPYTGELFF.

This clonotype was seen once. The chain couples TRBV12-3 or TRBV12-4 to TRBJ1-1; tentative D call: TRBD1 (6 bases). The CDR3 totals 15 residues. The germline V and J ends were trimmed by 3 bases and 0 bases, with 11 bases remaining between them. CDR3 residues: CASSFPRQVNTEAFF. The CDR3 DNA reads TGTGCCAGCAGTTTCCCGAGACAGGTGAACACTGAAGCTTTCTTT.

This rearrangement joins TRBV20-1 to TRBJ2-1; D unresolved. Germline assignment: CDR1 DFQATT and CDR2 SNEGSKA (reference sequence). Trimming cost V 2 bases and J 1 base, with 12 bases left between them. CDR3 size: 15 residues. CDR3 in amino acids: CSARSTSKSYNEQFF. The DNA of the CDR3 is TGCAGTGCTAGAAGCACTTCTAAGTCCTACAATGAGCAGTTCTTC.

This clonotype appeared once. The chain has TRBV7-6 and TRBJ2-7; 7 bases map to TRBD1. This CDR3 has 14 amino acids. The junction had 7 bases not matched to a gene; V was cut back by 4 bases and J by 4 bases. CDR1 is SGHVS, CDR2 FNYEAQ, per germline. In DNA form, the CDR3 reads TGTGCCAGCAGCTCCAGGGGGATACCGTACGAGCAGTACTTC. Residues: CASSSRGIPYEQYF.

This chain uses TRBV25-1 with TRBJ2-1; no reliable D call. V lost 2 bases, J lost 6 bases, and 8 bases lay in between. The CDR3 loop spans 13 amino acids. Looked up from germline, CDR1 is MGHDK and CDR2 is SYGVNS. The CDR3 region is CASSEERLNEQFF. The CDR3 nucleotides are TGTGCCAGCAGTGAAGAAAGGCTCAATGAGCAGTTCTTC.

This clonotype was picked up one time. The chain links TRBV12-3 or TRBV12-4 to TRBJ2-5; TRBD1 matches 7 bases. The CDR3 contains 14 residues. J lost 4 bases, V lost 5 bases, and 7 bases had no gene match. CDR3 DNA sequence: TGTGCCAGCAGTGCCGGGGCAGGGGGAGAGACCCAGTACTTC. The encoded protein is CASSAGAGGETQYF.